A selection of T cell receptor beta chains follows, all from one sample in a study of CD8 T cells in ankylosing spondylitis. MiXCR, applied by TCRdb to the 5' RACE reads, yields one record per CDR3 protein. The sample lists about 540,000 distinct CDR3 sequences, approximately 11% occurring once. Sequenced material: blood, either unsorted or a sorted T cell fraction (not recorded which). The receptor set was obtained from a male donor with ankylosing spondylitis. The CDR3 runs from the conserved cysteine through the conserved F or W.

>TRBJ1-2|TRBV11-2
CASSLVGGRNYGYTF
>TRBJ2-3|TRBV29-1
CSVEDRSGPTDTQYF
>TRBJ2-3|TRBV11-3
CASRQGSSTDTQYF
>TRBJ2-5|TRBV4-2
CASSQAWFEGLGETQYF
>TRBJ1-1|TRBV5-1
CASSLGPLGAETEAFF
>TRBJ1-1|TRBV28
CASSFLGAETEAFF
>TRBJ2-3|TRBV3-1
CASSQDGTLAGSTDTQYF
>TRBJ1-2|TRBV24-1
CATSDSRGGYTF
>TRBJ2-3|TRBV20-1
CSVHGPWVDTQYF
>TRBJ2-1|TRBV11-2
CASSSPHGTSGRDSYNEQFF
>TRBJ2-1|TRBV29-1
CSVEVGTGGSYNEQFF
>TRBJ1-1|TRBV5-1
CASSARDRGMDTEAFF
>TRBJ2-1|TRBV24-1
CATSDFRDEQFF
>TRBJ2-5|TRBV20-1
CSAPSGGRARGTQYF
>TRBJ1-2|TRBV20-1
CSSGGDYGYTF
>TRBJ1-3|TRBV20-1
CSASKGSGNTIYF
>TRBJ1-2|TRBV7-9
CATPGQGYYGYTF
>TRBJ2-5|TRBV11-3
CASSPWERVQETQYF
>TRBJ2-1|TRBV27
CATRAYTTRGNEQFF
>TRBJ1-4|TRBV6-1
CASSPGQGTFRGGKLFF
>TRBJ2-5|TRBV7-2
CASSLKRMETQYF
>TRBJ1-1|TRBV5-6
CASSLVPPWRGDTEAFF
>TRBJ2-2|TRBV5-1
CASSLDPGGAGELFF
>TRBJ1-1|TRBV28
CASRDDFRNTEAFF